These 26 T cell receptor beta chains came from one sample sequenced in a study of blood T cell repertoires in COVID-19. Clones were sequenced by immunoSEQ multiplex PCR, and TCRdb holds only the in-frame ones, with some missing. The table shows about 260,000 clones, with approximately 85% occurring only once. Sequenced: peripheral blood. Receptors were obtained from a human donor in a cohort sampled during active COVID-19.

The rearrangement links TRBV6-2 or TRBV6-3 to TRBJ2-7; no reliable D call. Germline CDR1 is MNHEY and CDR2 is SVGEGT. This CDR3 comprises 12 residues. Trimming took 3 bases from V and 9 from J, leaving 12 bases between them. CDR3 residues: CASSYVQTTQYF. DNA for the CDR3: TGTGCCAGCAGTTATGTACAGACCACGCAGTACTTC.

The chain carries TRBV5-1 and TRBJ1-2; D is ambiguous. The ends were cut back, 0 bases at V and 7 bases at J, with 10 bases in the middle. The CDR3 runs to 13 residues. CDR1 and CDR2 (germline): SGHRS, YFSETQ. The CDR3 coding sequence is TGCGCCAGCAGCTTGGCCCTTCGGGGTGGCTACACCTTC. This codes for CASSLALRGGYTF.

The chain carries TRBV4-2 and TRBJ2-6; D might be TRBD2 (5 bases). The CDR3 sequence is 17 residues long. V was pared by 4 bases and J by 0 bases, with 13 bases between. Germline assignment: CDR1 LGHNA and CDR2 YNFKEQ. Here the CDR3 reads CASSPTTLASGANVLTF. CDR3 nucleotides: TGTGCCAGCAGCCCGACTACCCTAGCCTCTGGGGCCAACGTCCTGACTTTC.

The chain couples TRBV27 to TRBJ2-5, with 11 bases identical to TRBD1. Germline V gene sequence: CDR1 MNHEY, CDR2 SMNVEV (reference sequence). The trim removed 4 bases at V and 2 bases at J, leaving 9 bases unmatched. There are 17 residues in the CDR3. CDR3 residues: CASSSDPGTGGQETQYF. In DNA, the CDR3 is TGTGCCAGCAGTTCCGACCCCGGGACAGGGGGGCAAGAGACCCAGTACTTC.

The chain has TRBV28 and TRBJ1-5; no definite D call. Germline V gene sequence: CDR1 MDHEN, CDR2 SYDVKM. There are 14 residues in the CDR3. The V end lost 3 bases, the J end lost 7 bases, and 13 bases lay between the germline ends. The DNA of the CDR3 is TGTGCCAGCAGTTTTTTAGTAGGAGGGCAGCCCCAGCATTTT. This gives the protein CASSFLVGGQPQHF.

The V call is TRBV19, the J call TRBJ2-5, with D possibly matching TRBD1 (6 bases). The CDR3 totals 14 residues. V was cut by 6 bases and J by 4 bases, with 15 bases left in between. The germline CDR1 and CDR2 sequences are LNHDA and SQIVND (reference sequence). The CDR3 nucleotides read TGTGCCAGTAGATTCAGGGGATCGATAGAGACCCAGTACTTC. Its translation: CASRFRGSIETQYF. Variable domain in full (rest from reference TRBV19 and TRBJ2-5): DGGITQSPKYLFRKEGQNVTLSCEQNLNHDAMYWYRQDPGQGLRLIYYSQIVNDFQKGDIAEGYSVSREKKESFPLTVTSAQKNPTAFYLCASRFRGSIETQYFGPGTRLLVL.

The gene calls are TRBV30 and TRBJ2-7, with 7 bases aligning to TRBD1. The CDR3 runs 14 residues. CDR1 is GTSNPN and CDR2 is SVGIG in the germline V gene (reference sequence). V lost 0 bases and J lost 2; bases outside the gene matches: 4. As DNA, the CDR3 is TGTGCCTGGAGTGTTGGCCAGGGGGCCTACGAGCAGTACTTC. Residues: CAWSVGQGAYEQYF. Drawing the rest from reference TRBV30 and TRBJ2-7, the complete variable domain is SQTIHQWPATLVQPVGSPLSLECTVEGTSNPNLYWYRQAAGRGLQLLFYSVGIGQISSEVPQNLSASRPQDRQFILSSKKLLLSDSGFYLCAWSVGQGAYEQYFGPGTRLTVT.

The CDR3 DNA is TGTGCCAGCAGCTTGGCTGGTCTAGGGGCCTATGGCTACACCTTC. Its translation is CASSLAGLGAYGYTF. V is TRBV5-4 and J is TRBJ1-2, with a tentative D call TRBD1 (5 bases). Germline values: CDR1 SGHNT, CDR2 YYREEE (reference sequence). The CDR3 covers 15 residues. Trimming stripped 0 bases from V and 4 bases from J, with 13 bases between.

Only one count was recorded for this clone. The chain recombines TRBV30 with TRBJ1-3, with D possibly matching TRBD1 (6 bases). Trimming took off 8 bases at V and 4 bases at J, with 15 bases between the two ends. CDR1 and CDR2 (germline): GTSNPN, SVGIG (reference sequence). CDR3 size: 13 residues. The CDR3 protein is CARDTGSGNTIYF. The CDR3 region has the DNA TGTGCCAGGGACACAGGGTCCGGAAACACCATATATTTT.

The chain has TRBV25-1 and TRBJ1-2; D might be TRBD1 (6 bases). Germline V gene sequence: CDR1 MGHDK, CDR2 SYGVNS. The V end was cut by 7 bases, the J end by 7 bases, with 16 bases between. CDR3 length: 13 residues. CDR3: CASKSAGESGYTF. The CDR3 DNA reads as TGTGCCAGCAAATCCGCAGGGGAGTCTGGCTACACCTTC.

This chain links TRBV5-4 with TRBJ1-6; 8 bases agree with TRBD1. The CDR3 spans 14 residues. Germline trimming cut 5 bases from V and 7 bases from J; bases unmatched to any gene: 5. Germline values: CDR1 SGHNT, CDR2 YYREEE (reference sequence). CDR3 bases: TGTGCCAGCAGTCCTCGGGACAGGAATTCACCCCTCCACTTT. Protein sequence: CASSPRDRNSPLHF.

This sequence joins TRBV3-1 (or the pseudogene TRBV3-2) and TRBJ2-7, with D tentatively TRBD2 (5 bases). V lost 4 bases and J 3 bases, leaving 25 bases between the germline ends. Looked up from germline, CDR1 is LGHDT and CDR2 is YNNKEL (reference sequence). This CDR3 region has 18 residues. CDR3 region: CASSPSGAVIPRGYEQYF. DNA of the CDR3: TGTGCCAGCAGCCCCTCGGGCGCCGTGATCCCACGGGGCTACGAGCAGTACTTC.

The chain is built from TRBV11-3 and TRBJ2-3, with 12 bases that match TRBD2. V shed 1 base and J 6 bases; nucleotides not matched to a gene: 5. Germline lookup yields CDR1 SGHNT and CDR2 YENEEA. The CDR3 spans 16 residues. CDR3 DNA: TGTGCCAGCAGCTTAGCTAGCGGGGGGGCCTGGGATACGCAGTATTTT. This codes for CASSLASGGAWDTQYF.

The chain links TRBV9 to TRBJ1-1, with 9 bases that match TRBD1. Looked up from germline, CDR1 is SGDLS and CDR2 is YYNGEE. J lost 11 bases, V lost 5 bases, and 13 bases had no gene match. The CDR3 has 14 amino acids. CDR3 sequence reads: CASSEGTGLEKAFF. The CDR3 coding sequence is TGTGCCAGCAGTGAAGGGACAGGGCTTGAAAAGGCTTTCTTT.

The chain recombines TRBV7-2 with TRBJ2-7; D is perhaps TRBD1 (5 bases). The ends were cut back, 4 bases at V and 3 bases at J, with 16 bases in the middle. Germline values: CDR1 SGHTA, CDR2 FQGNSA. The CDR3 runs to 15 residues. The CDR3, as DNA: TGTGCCAGCAGCTCGGCTTACGGACATCACTACGAGCAGTACTTC. Encoded protein: CASSSAYGHHYEQYF.

By sample share, this clone is medium-sized. CDR3 sequence reads: CASLYGNRRVNTEAFF. In DNA form, the CDR3 reads TGTGCCAGCCTGTACGGGAACAGACGGGTGAACACTGAAGCTTTCTTT. This chain links TRBV3-1 (or the pseudogene TRBV3-2) with TRBJ1-1; D unclear. Trimming cost V 8 bases and J 0 bases, with 19 bases left between them. CDR3 length: 16 amino acids. Germline V gene sequence: CDR1 LGHDT, CDR2 YNNKEL (reference sequence).

The rearrangement uses TRBV7-3 and TRBJ2-3, with 9 bases lining up with TRBD2. The junction had 12 bases not matched to a gene; V was cut back by 5 bases and J by 3 bases. CDR3 length: 17 amino acids. The germline V gene encodes CDR1 SGHTA and CDR2 FQGTGA. The CDR3 loop is CASSPPGSGRWTDTQYF. CDR3 nucleotide sequence: TGTGCCAGCAGCCCCCCTGGGAGCGGGAGGTGGACAGATACGCAGTATTTT.

The chain couples TRBV29-1 to TRBJ1-5; 7 bases match TRBD1. Trimming took 6 bases from V and 3 from J; bases not matched to a gene: 8. Germline V gives CDR1 SQVTM, CDR2 ANQGSEA. The CDR3 is made up of 14 amino acids. The CDR3 spells CSVTTGDINQPQHF. CDR3 DNA: TGCAGCGTAACCACAGGGGATATCAATCAGCCCCAGCATTTT. The full variable domain, completed using reference TRBV29-1 and TRBJ1-5, is SAVISQKPSRDICQRGTSLTIQCQVDSQVTMMFWYRQQPGQSLTLIATANQGSEATYESGFVIDKFPISRPNLTFSTLTVSNMSPEDSSIYLCSVTTGDINQPQHFGDGTRLSIL.

This clone was counted only a few times. The rearrangement links TRBV6-5 to TRBJ1-1, with D tentatively TRBD1 (6 bases). The CDR3 runs 13 residues. Germline V gene data show CDR1 as MNHEY and CDR2 as SVGAGI. V was clipped by 8 bases and J by 1 base, with 11 bases between them. The CDR3 protein is CASGQIKNTEAFF. DNA for the CDR3: TGTGCCAGCGGACAGATTAAGAACACTGAAGCTTTCTTT.

The chain is built from TRBV2 and TRBJ1-2; D is ambiguous. Germline loops: CDR1 SNHLY, CDR2 FYNNEI. The CDR3 length is 14 residues. Between the trimmed V and J ends, which lost 3 bases and 7 bases, there was a span of 15 bases. This CDR3 is CASSDAQSGGGYTF. The CDR3 DNA reads as TGTGCCAGCAGTGACGCCCAGTCAGGAGGTGGCTACACCTTC.

The rearrangement joins TRBV5-8 to TRBJ2-5; tentative D call: TRBD1 (5 bases). Trimming removed 2 bases from V and 1 base from J, with 6 bases in between. From germline, CDR1 is SGHTS and CDR2 YDEGEE. The CDR3 extends over 13 amino acids. In nucleotides, the CDR3 is TGTGCCAGCAGCTTTGACAGCCAAGAGACCCAGTACTTC. Translated: CASSFDSQETQYF.

V usage is TRBV2 and J usage is TRBJ2-1; 9 bases are a match to TRBD2. The CDR3 covers 16 residues. Germline trimming cut 4 bases from V and 4 bases from J; bases unmatched to any gene: 8. Germline V gene sequence: CDR1 SNHLY, CDR2 FYNNEI. CDR3 sequence reads: CASSAWSGGPYNEQFF. DNA of the CDR3: TGTGCCAGCAGTGCCTGGAGCGGGGGGCCGTACAATGAGCAGTTCTTC.

The chain combines TRBV30 with TRBJ2-7; no clear D. Trimming took off 2 bases at V and 3 bases at J, with 14 bases between the two ends. The CDR3 has 14 residues. Germline-derived CDR1 and CDR2 are GTSNPN and SVGIG (reference sequence). The CDR3 here is CAWSTRLTYYEQYF. The CDR3 nucleotides read TGTGCCTGGAGTACACGACTGACCTACTACGAGCAGTACTTC.

The rearrangement uses TRBV4-3 and TRBJ1-6, with 7 bases that match TRBD1. J gave up 0 bases and V 0 bases, and 8 bases lay outside the gene matches. Germline CDR1 LGHNA, CDR2 YSLEER. The CDR3 covers 19 residues. This chain's CDR3 is CASSQDISDRASYNSPLHF. CDR3 DNA sequence: TGCGCCAGCAGCCAAGATATATCTGACAGGGCCTCCTATAATTCACCCCTCCACTTT.

V and J are TRBV4-1 and TRBJ2-1; 7 bases are shared with TRBD2. The germline V gene has CDR1 MGHRA and CDR2 YSYEKL. The CDR3 sequence is 11 residues long. The ends lost 4 bases at V and 9 bases at J; junction bases unmatched: 0. In nucleotides, the CDR3 is TGCGCCAGCAGCCGCGGGGGTGAGCAGTTCTTC. Protein: CASSRGGEQFF.

The chain employs TRBV6-5 and TRBJ2-7; 7 nucleotides line up with TRBD1. The CDR3 runs to 15 residues. The ends lost 10 bases at V and 5 bases at J; junction bases unmatched: 17. From germline, CDR1 is MNHEY and CDR2 SVGAGI. CDR3 DNA: TGTGCCATCAAAATCCGAACAGGGGAAGGCGACGAGCAGTACTTC. Translated, it gives CAIKIRTGEGDEQYF.